A single sample is the source of the 8 T cell receptor beta chains below, sequenced in a study of shared clonotypes between healthy human individuals. Clones were sequenced by immunoSEQ multiplex PCR, and TCRdb holds only the in-frame ones, with some missing. The data show nearly 750,000 clones, 72% seen once. Sequencing was performed on memory CD4+ T cells sorted from blood. Sample subset: CD45RA-negative fraction. The receptor source for this set is a woman in her thirties in good health.

CDR3 nucleotides: TGTGCCAGCAGCGCAGGGACAGGATCATGGACTGGAAACACCATATATTTT. This translates into CASSAGTGSWTGNTIYF. V and J are TRBV7-6 and TRBJ1-3, with 8 bases matching TRBD1. Germline V CDR1 and CDR2: SGHVS, FNYEAQ. The ends lost 5 bases at V and 2 bases at J; junction bases unmatched: 11. The CDR3 is 17 amino acids.

J is TRBJ2-5 and V is TRBV13, with a tentative D call TRBD2 (5 bases). Trimming pared 5 bases from V and 2 bases from J, leaving 12 bases between. Germline CDR1 and CDR2: PRHDT and FYEKMQ (reference sequence). The CDR3 is made up of 14 amino acids. The CDR3 here is CASSTWEFQETQYF. The CDR3 DNA follows: TGTGCCAGCAGCACATGGGAGTTTCAAGAGACCCAGTACTTC.

The chain is built from TRBV28 and TRBJ1-2; tentative D call: TRBD1 (5 bases). Deletions cut 2 bases from V and 6 bases from J, with 13 bases between. In germline, CDR1 is MDHEN, CDR2 SYDVKM. The CDR3 runs 14 residues. This CDR3 reads CASSLPQGFHGYTF. The CDR3, as DNA: TGTGCCAGCAGTTTACCCCAGGGCTTTCATGGCTACACCTTC.

The CDR3 region has the DNA TGTGCCACTACTAGGCTAGCGGGAGGAGAGACCCAGTACTTC. It specifies CATTRLAGGETQYF. The chain uses TRBV27 and TRBJ2-5; 11 positions match TRBD2. The CDR3 runs to 14 residues. Germline V gene lookup returns CDR1 MNHEY and CDR2 SMNVEV (reference sequence). V lost 10 bases to trimming and J lost 4 bases; unmatched junction nucleotides: 8.

This chain links TRBV7-9 with TRBJ2-7; 9 positions match TRBD2. The CDR3 extends over 16 amino acids. The V segment lost 5 bases and the J segment 2 bases; nucleotides outside the gene matches: 10. Germline CDR1 SEHNR, CDR2 FQNEAQ (reference sequence). CDR3 coding DNA: TGTGCCAGCAGCCAAGAGACTAGCGGAAGTACCTACGAGCAGTACTTC. Its translation is CASSQETSGSTYEQYF.

A single count supports this clone. Possible read error: a much larger clone is one base away. Additional DNA sequences in this sample encode the identical CDR3. The chain uses TRBV2 and TRBJ2-7; no firm D call. Germline V gene data show CDR1 as SNHLY and CDR2 as FYNNEI. This CDR3 region has 11 residues. Trimming cost V 3 bases and J 4 bases, with 4 bases left between them. CDR3 DNA sequence: TGTGCCAGCAGTGAGTTATACGAGCAGTACTTC. It codes for CASSELYEQYF.

Here the CDR3 DNA reads TGCGCCAGCAGATCTTCAGACCAAGAGACCCAGTACTTC. The encoded protein is CASRSSDQETQYF. The genes are TRBV4-1 and TRBJ2-5; D is undetermined. Per germline, CDR1 MGHRA and CDR2 YSYEKL. Trimming removed 6 bases from V and 0 bases from J, with 8 bases in between. This CDR3 region has 13 residues.

By its share, this clone is medium-sized (0.01 to 0.1%). The chain combines TRBV29-1 with TRBJ2-7, with 10 bases aligning to TRBD1. The CDR3 length is 14 residues. J gave up 7 bases and V 4 bases, and 10 bases lay outside the gene matches. Germline V gene data show CDR1 as SQVTM and CDR2 as ANQGSEA. CDR3 sequence (DNA): TGCAGCGTTGTAGCGTGGACAGGGGGAAATGAGCAGTACTTC. Translated: CSVVAWTGGNEQYF.